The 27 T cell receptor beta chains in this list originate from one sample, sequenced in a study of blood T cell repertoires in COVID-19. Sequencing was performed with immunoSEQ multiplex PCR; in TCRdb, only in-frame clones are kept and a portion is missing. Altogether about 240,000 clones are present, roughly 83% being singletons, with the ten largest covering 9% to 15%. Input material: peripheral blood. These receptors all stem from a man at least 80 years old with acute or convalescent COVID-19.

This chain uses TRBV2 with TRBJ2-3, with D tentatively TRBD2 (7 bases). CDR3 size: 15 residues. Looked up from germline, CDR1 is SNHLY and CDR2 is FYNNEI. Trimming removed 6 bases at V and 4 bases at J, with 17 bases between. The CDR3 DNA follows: TGTGCCAGCAGGGTAGGGGGGGGGAGGTCAGATACGCAGTATTTT. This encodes CASRVGGGRSDTQYF.

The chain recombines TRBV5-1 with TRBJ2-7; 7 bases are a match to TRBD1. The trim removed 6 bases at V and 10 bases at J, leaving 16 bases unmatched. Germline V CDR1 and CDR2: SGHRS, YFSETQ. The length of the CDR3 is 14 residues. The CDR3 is CASTTGQGVSLQYF. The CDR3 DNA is TGCGCCAGCACGACAGGGCAGGGGGTCTCTTTACAGTACTTC. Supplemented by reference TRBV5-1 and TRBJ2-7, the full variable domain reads KAGVTQTPRYLIKTRGQQVTLSCSPISGHRSVSWYQQTPGQGLQFLFEYFSETQRNKGNFPGRFSGRQFSNSRSEMNVSTLELGDSALYLCASTTGQGVSLQYFGPGTRLTVT.

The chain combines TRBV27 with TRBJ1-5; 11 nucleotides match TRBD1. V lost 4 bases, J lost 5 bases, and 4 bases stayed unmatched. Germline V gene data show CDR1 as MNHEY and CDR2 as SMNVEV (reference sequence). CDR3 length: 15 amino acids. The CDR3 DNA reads TGTGCCAGCAGTTCCGGGACAGGGGGGCATCAGCCCCAGCATTTT. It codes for CASSSGTGGHQPQHF.

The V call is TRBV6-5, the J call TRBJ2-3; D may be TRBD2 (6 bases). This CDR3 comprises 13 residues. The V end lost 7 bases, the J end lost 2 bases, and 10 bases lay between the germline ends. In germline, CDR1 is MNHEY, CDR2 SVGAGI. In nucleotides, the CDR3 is TGTGCCAGCATAGCGGCTCCCACAGATACGCAGTATTTT. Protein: CASIAAPTDTQYF.

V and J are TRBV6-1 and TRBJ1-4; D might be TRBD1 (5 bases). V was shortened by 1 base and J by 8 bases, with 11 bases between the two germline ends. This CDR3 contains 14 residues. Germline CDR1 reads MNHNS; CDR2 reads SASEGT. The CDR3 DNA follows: TGTGCCAGCAGTGAAGTTAAGGGGAGGGAAAAACTGTTTTTT. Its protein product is CASSEVKGREKLFF.

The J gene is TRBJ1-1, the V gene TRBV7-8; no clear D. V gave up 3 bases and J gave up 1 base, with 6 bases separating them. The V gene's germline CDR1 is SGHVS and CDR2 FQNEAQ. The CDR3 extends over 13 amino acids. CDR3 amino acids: CASSFNSNTEAFF. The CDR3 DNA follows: TGTGCCAGCAGCTTCAATTCGAACACTGAAGCTTTCTTT. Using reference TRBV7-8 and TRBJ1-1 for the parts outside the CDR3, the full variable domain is GAGVSQSPRYKVAKRGQDVALRCDPISGHVSLFWYQQALGQGPEFLTYFQNEAQLDKSGLPSDRFFAERPEGSVSTLKIQRTQQEDSAVYLCASSFNSNTEAFFGQGTRLTVV.

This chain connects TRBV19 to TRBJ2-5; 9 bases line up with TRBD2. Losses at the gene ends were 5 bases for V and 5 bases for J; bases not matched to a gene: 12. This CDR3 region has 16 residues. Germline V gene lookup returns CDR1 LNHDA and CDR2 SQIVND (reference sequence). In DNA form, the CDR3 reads TGTGCCAGTAGTCCCCCGGCGGGAGGGCCTGCCGAGACCCAGTACTTC. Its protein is CASSPPAGGPAETQYF.

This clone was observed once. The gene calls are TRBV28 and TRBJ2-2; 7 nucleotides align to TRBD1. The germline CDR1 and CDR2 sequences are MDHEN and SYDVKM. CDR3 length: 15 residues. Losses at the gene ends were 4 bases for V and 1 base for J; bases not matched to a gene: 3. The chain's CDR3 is CASSSGQMNTGELFF. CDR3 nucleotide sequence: TGTGCCAGCAGTTCGGGACAGATGAACACCGGGGAGCTGTTTTTT. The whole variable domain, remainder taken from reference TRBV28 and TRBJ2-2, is DVKVTQSSRYLVKRTGEKVFLECVQDMDHENMFWYRQDPGLGLRLIYFSYDVKMKEKGDIPEGYSVSREKKERFSLILESASTNQTSMYLCASSSGQMNTGELFFGEGSRLTVL.

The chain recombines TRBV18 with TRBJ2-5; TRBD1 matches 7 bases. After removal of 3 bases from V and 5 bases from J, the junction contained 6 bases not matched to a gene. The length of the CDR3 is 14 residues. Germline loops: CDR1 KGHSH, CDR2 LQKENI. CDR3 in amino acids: CASSPTTGAETQYF. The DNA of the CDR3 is TGTGCCAGCTCACCTACCACAGGGGCCGAGACCCAGTACTTC.

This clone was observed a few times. CDR3 DNA: TGTGCCAGCAGCCAAGAAGCCGGGGTTGTTACCTCCTCCTATGGCTACACCTTC. Its translation: CASSQEAGVVTSSYGYTF. The rearrangement uses TRBV3-1 (or the pseudogene TRBV3-2) and TRBJ1-2, with D uncertain. This CDR3 region has 18 residues. Looked up from germline, CDR1 is LGHDT and CDR2 is YNNKEL (reference sequence). Trimming shortened V by 0 bases and J by 4 bases, and 21 bases separated the two germline ends.

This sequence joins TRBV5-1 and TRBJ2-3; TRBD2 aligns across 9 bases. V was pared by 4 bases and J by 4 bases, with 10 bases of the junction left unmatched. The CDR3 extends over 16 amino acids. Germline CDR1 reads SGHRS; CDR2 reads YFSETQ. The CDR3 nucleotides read TGCGCCAGCAGCCCGGTCGGTAGCGGGAGTGCAGATACGCAGTATTTT. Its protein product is CASSPVGSGSADTQYF.

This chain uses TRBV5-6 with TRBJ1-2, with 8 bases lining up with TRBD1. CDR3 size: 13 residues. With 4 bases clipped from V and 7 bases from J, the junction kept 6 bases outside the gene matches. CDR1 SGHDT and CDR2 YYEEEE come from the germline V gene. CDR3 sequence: CASSGRTGLGYTF. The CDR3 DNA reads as TGTGCCAGCAGCGGCCGGACAGGGCTTGGCTACACCTTC.

For the CDR3, the DNA is TGTGCCAGCAGCTCAGGTTGGGAAAAACTGTTTTTT. Translated, it gives CASSSGWEKLFF. This sequence joins TRBV2 and TRBJ1-4; D unresolved. Germline V gene lookup returns CDR1 SNHLY and CDR2 FYNNEI. There are 12 residues in the CDR3. The germline V and J ends were trimmed by 6 bases and 8 bases, with 10 bases remaining between them.

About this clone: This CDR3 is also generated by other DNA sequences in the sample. CDR3 amino acids: CASSFEGANTQYF. DNA for the CDR3: TGCGCCAGCAGCTTTGAGGGGGCAAATACGCAGTATTTT. V is TRBV5-1 and J is TRBJ2-3, with TRBD1 identical over 7 bases. Germline-derived CDR1 and CDR2 are SGHRS and YFSETQ. The J segment lost 7 bases and the V segment lost 2 bases, leaving 4 bases of the junction unmatched. There are 13 residues in the CDR3. Full variable domain (remainder filled in from reference TRBV5-1 and TRBJ2-3): KAGVTQTPRYLIKTRGQQVTLSCSPISGHRSVSWYQQTPGQGLQFLFEYFSETQRNKGNFPGRFSGRQFSNSRSEMNVSTLELGDSALYLCASSFEGANTQYFGPGTRLTVL.

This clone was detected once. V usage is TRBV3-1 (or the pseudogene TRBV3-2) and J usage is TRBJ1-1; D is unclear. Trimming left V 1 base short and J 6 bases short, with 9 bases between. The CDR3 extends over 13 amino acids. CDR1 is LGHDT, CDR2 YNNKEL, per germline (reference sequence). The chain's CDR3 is CASSQGVNAEAFF. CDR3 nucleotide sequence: TGTGCCAGCAGCCAAGGCGTGAATGCTGAAGCTTTCTTT.

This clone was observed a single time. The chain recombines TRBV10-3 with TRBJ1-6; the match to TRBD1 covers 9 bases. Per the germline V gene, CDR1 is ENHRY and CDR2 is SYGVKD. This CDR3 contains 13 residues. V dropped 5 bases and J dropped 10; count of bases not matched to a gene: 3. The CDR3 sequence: CAISPGQGSPLHF. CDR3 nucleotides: TGTGCCATCAGTCCGGGACAGGGATCACCCCTCCACTTT.

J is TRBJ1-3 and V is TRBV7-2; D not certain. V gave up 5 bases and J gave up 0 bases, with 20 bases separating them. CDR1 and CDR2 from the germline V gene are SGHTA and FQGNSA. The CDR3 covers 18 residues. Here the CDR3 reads CASSPRASGILSGNTIYF. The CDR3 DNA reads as TGTGCCAGCAGCCCGCGGGCCAGTGGCATACTCTCTGGAAACACCATATATTTT.

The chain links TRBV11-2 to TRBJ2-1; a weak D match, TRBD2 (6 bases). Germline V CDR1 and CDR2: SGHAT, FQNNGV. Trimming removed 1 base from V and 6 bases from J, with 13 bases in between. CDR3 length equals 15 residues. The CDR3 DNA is TGTGCCAGCAGCTTAGTCGGTAGCGGTTCCAATGAGCAGTTCTTC. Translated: CASSLVGSGSNEQFF.

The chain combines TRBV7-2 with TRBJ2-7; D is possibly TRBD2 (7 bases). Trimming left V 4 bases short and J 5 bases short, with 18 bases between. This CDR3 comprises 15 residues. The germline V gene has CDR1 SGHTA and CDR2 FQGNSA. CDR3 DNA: TGTGCCAGCAGCTCAGGACAGACCAGCGGGGACGAGCAGTACTTC. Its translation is CASSSGQTSGDEQYF.

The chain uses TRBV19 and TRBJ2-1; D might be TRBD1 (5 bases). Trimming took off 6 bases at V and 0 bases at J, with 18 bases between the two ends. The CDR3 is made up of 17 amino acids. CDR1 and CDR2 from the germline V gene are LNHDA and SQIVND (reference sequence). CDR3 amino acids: CASSRRASDSSYNEQFF. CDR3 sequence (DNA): TGTGCCAGTAGCCGCAGGGCATCCGATAGCTCCTACAATGAGCAGTTCTTC. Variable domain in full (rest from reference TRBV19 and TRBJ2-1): DGGITQSPKYLFRKEGQNVTLSCEQNLNHDAMYWYRQDPGQGLRLIYYSQIVNDFQKGDIAEGYSVSREKKESFPLTVTSAQKNPTAFYLCASSRRASDSSYNEQFFGPGTRLTVL.

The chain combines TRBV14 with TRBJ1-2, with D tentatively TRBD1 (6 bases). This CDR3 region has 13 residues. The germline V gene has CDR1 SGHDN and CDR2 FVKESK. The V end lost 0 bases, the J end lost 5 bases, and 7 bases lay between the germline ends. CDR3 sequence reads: CASSQEQGYGYTF. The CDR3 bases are TGTGCCAGCAGCCAAGAACAGGGTTATGGCTACACCTTC.

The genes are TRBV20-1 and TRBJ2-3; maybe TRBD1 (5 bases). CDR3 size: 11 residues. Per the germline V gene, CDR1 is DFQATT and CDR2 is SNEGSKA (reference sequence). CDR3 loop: CSGVGRFEQYF. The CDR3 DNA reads TGCAGCGGCGTGGGGCGTTTCGAGCAGTATTTT.

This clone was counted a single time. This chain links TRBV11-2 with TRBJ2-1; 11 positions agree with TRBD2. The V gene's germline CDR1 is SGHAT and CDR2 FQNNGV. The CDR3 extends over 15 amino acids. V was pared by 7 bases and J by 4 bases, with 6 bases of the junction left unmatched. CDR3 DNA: TGTGCCAGCATCCCTAGCGGGAGGCAATACAATGAGCAGTTCTTC. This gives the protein CASIPSGRQYNEQFF.

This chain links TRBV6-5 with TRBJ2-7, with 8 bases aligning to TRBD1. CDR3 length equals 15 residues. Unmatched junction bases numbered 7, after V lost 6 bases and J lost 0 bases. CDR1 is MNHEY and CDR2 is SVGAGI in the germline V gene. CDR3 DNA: TGTGCCAGCAGCACTGGACAGGGTACCTCCTACGAGCAGTACTTC. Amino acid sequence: CASSTGQGTSYEQYF.

This chain's CDR3 is CSAPRGNEAFF. CDR3 nucleotides: TGCAGCGCGCCGCGGGGTAATGAAGCTTTCTTT. This chain links TRBV29-1 with TRBJ1-1; D is uncertain. V dropped 7 bases and J dropped 7 bases, with 13 bases sitting between them. CDR3 length: 11 residues. Germline assignment: CDR1 SQVTM and CDR2 ANQGSEA.

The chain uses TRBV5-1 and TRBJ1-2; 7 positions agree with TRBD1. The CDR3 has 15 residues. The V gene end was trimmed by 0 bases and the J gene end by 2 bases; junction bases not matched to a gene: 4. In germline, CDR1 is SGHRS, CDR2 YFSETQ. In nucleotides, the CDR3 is TGCGCCAGCAGCTTGGAAAGGGGGCGAAACTATGGCTACACCTTC. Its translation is CASSLERGRNYGYTF. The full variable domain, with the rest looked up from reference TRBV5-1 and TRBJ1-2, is KAGVTQTPRYLIKTRGQQVTLSCSPISGHRSVSWYQQTPGQGLQFLFEYFSETQRNKGNFPGRFSGRQFSNSRSEMNVSTLELGDSALYLCASSLERGRNYGYTFGSGTRLTVV.

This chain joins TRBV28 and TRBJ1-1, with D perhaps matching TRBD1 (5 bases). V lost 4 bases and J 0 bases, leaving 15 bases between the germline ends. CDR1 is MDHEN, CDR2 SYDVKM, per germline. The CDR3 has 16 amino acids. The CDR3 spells CASSSALGHMNTEAFF. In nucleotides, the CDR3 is TGTGCCAGCAGTTCCGCACTCGGACATATGAACACTGAAGCTTTCTTT.